In its sample, the clone carrying this T cell receptor (beta chain) is medium-sized (0.01 to 0.1%). As an off-target read in a library built for alpha chains, this beta chain has a frequency of little significance. The data are from a study of spatial heterogeneity in lung cancer. Trimming cost V 7 bases and J 5 bases, with 12 bases left between them. The CDR3 is 13 residues long. The library protocol tagged each TCR cDNA with a unique molecular identifier. TCRdb re-called the 5' RACE reads with MiXCR, one entry per CDR3 protein. The data show around 2,700 distinct CDR3 sequences, approximately 8% seen once. Time point noted: sample taken at primary tumor resection. Unsorted samples of tumor, nontumor lung or frozen PBMC had their whole RNA sequenced. The approximately 70 donors had untreated early-stage non-small cell lung cancer.

Sequenced here: normal lung tissue next to the tumor, sampled at surgery. This TCR was recovered from a male donor with early-stage non-small cell lung cancer. The V and J genes are TRBV12-3 or TRBV12-4 and TRBJ1-5, with no clear D. The DNA for the CDR3 is TGTGCCAGCACCCCCGACGCATATCAGCCCCAGCATTTT. Translated: CASTPDAYQPQHF.